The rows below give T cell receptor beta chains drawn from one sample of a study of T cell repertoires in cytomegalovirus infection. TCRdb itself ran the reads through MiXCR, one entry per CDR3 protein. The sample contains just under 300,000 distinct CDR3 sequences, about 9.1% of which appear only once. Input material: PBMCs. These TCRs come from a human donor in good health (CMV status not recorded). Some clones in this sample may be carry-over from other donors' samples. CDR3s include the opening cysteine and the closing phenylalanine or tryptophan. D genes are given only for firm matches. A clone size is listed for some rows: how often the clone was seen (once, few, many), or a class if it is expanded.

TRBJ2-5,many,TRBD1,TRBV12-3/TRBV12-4,TGTGCCAGCAGTTCCACGACAGGGGAGGTCGAGACCCAGTACTTC,CASSSTTGEVETQYF
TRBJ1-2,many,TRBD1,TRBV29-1,TGCAGCGTTGAAGAATGGAACAGGGGGCTTGGCTACACCTTC,CSVEEWNRGLGYTF
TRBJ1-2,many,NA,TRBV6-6,TGTGCCAGCACCGACGGGGCCAGGGCGGATGGCTACACCTTC,CASTDGARADGYTF
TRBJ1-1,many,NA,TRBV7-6,TGTGCCAGCAGCTTTACGGCGACAGCCCCTGAAGCTTTCTTT,CASSFTATAPEAFF
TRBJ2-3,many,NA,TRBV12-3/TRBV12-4,TGTGCCAGCAGCCCCTGGGGGACAGATACGCAGTATTTT,CASSPWGTDTQYF
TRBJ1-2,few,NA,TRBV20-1,TGCAGTGCTAGAGAGACGGCAGGAGTTGGCTACACCTTC,CSARETAGVGYTF
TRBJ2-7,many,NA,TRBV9,TGTGCCAGCAGCGAGAGACAGGCTAGCGAGCAGTACTTC,CASSERQASEQYF
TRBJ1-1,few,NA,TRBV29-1,TGCAGCGTTGACCGGGGGCGTAGCACTGAAGCTTTCTTT,CSVDRGRSTEAFF
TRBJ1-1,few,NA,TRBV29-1,TGCAGCGTTTCTGGAGCTACTGAAGCTTTCTTT,CSVSGATEAFF
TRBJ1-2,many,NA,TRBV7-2,TGTGCCAGCAGCGAACCCTCAGGGAGAGCTAACTATGGCTACACCTTC,CASSEPSGRANYGYTF
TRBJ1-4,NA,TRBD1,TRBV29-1,TGCAGCGTCCGGACAGGGTGGGAAAAACTGTTTTTT,CSVRTGWEKLFF
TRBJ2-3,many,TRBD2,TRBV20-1,TGCAGTGCTAGACCCCTAGCGGGGGACCTGTCAGGTGGTACGCAGTATTTT,CSARPLAGDLSGGTQYF
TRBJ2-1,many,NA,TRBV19,TGTGCCATTGGGACTCCCAGGAGCTCCTACAATGAGCAGTTCTTC,CAIGTPRSSYNEQFF
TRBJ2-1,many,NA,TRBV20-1,TGCAGTGCTAGAGAAAGGATCGGAAGAGGCTCCTACAATGAGCAGTTCTTC,CSARERIGRGSYNEQFF
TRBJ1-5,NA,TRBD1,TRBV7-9,TGTGCCAGCAGCTTAACAGGGGCCCGGCAGCCCCAGCATTTT,CASSLTGARQPQHF
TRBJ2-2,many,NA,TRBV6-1,TGTGCCAGCACCTCCGAAGGAATCGGGGAGCTGTTTTTT,CASTSEGIGELFF
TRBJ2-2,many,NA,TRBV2,TGTGCCAGCAGTCTCGACGGTCGGGGGGAGCTGTTTTTT,CASSLDGRGELFF
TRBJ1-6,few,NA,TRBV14,TGTGCCAGCAGCCAATTCACAGGGAATTCACCCCTCCACTTT,CASSQFTGNSPLHF
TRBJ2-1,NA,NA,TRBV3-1,TGTGCCAGCAGCCGATTCAGGGGTATCGATGAGCAGTTCTTC,CASSRFRGIDEQFF
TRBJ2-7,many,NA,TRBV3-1,TGTGCCAGCAGCCATGGTTACGGAGGGGCCTACGAGCAGTACTTC,CASSHGYGGAYEQYF
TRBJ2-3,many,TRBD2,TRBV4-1,TGCGCCAGCAGCCAATCACCTACGACTAGCGGAAGGTCGTATACGCAGTATTTT,CASSQSPTTSGRSYTQYF
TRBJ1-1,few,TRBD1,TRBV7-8,TGTGCCAGCAGCACAGGACAGGGGAGGACTGAAGCTTTCTTT,CASSTGQGRTEAFF
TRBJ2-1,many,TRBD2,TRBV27,TGTGCCAGCAGTCGGGGTTCGCGGGGGGCCGTCCGCAATGAGCAGTTCTTC,CASSRGSRGAVRNEQFF
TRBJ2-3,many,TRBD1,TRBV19,TGTGCCAGTAGTAGCCATCGCGGGACAGGAAGCTTCACAGATACGCAGTATTTT,CASSSHRGTGSFTDTQYF
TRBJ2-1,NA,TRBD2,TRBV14,TGTGCCAGCAGCCAAGGGGGGGGAGCTGAGCAGTTCTTC,CASSQGGGAEQFF
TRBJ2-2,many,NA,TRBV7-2,TGTGCCAGCAGCTTAGGGACTCTAGGGACCGGGGAGCTGTTTTTT,CASSLGTLGTGELFF
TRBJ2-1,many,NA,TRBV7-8,TGTGCCAGCAGCTTGAGAGGGGGAGACTACAATGAGCAGTTCTTC,CASSLRGGDYNEQFF
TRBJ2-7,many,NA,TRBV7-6,TGTGCCAGCAGCTGGGGCGGAAGCTCCTACGAGCAGTACTTC,CASSWGGSSYEQYF
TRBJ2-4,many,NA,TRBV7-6,TGTGCCAGCAGCCCCAACAGGGAGGGACTAGCCAAAAACATTCAGTACTTC,CASSPNREGLAKNIQYF
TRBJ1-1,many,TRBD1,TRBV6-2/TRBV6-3,TGTGCCAGCAGTCCTCGGACAGGGGGGGCGAACACTGAAGCTTTCTTT,CASSPRTGGANTEAFF
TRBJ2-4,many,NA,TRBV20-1,TGCAGTACCCGGGGCCCTCCGAAAAACATTCAGTACTTC,CSTRGPPKNIQYF
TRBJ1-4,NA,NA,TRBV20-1,TGCAGTATGGGGGACGGTAATGAAAAACTGTTTTTT,CSMGDGNEKLFF
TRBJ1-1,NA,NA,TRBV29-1,TGCAGCGACCTGGGCCGGAACACTGAAGCTTTCTTT,CSDLGRNTEAFF
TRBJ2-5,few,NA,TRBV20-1,TGCAGTGCCGCCGGGACAAGGCAAGAGACCCAGTACTTC,CSAAGTRQETQYF
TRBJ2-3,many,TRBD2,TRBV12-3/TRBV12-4,TGTGCCAGCAGCCCCATGGCGGGGGGTTCAGATACGCAGTATTTT,CASSPMAGGSDTQYF
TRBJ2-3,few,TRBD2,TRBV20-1,TGCAGTGCTGGGACTAGTCATACGCAGTATTTT,CSAGTSHTQYF
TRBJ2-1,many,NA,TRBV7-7,TGTGCTAGCAGCCCGCAAACCGGGACCTCTCTTAGGAATGAGCAGTTCTTC,CASSPQTGTSLRNEQFF
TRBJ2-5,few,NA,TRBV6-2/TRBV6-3,TGTGCCAGCAGTTACTCTCGGCAGGGATACGAGACCCAGTACTTC,CASSYSRQGYETQYF
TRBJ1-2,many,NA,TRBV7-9,TGTGCCAGCAGCTTAGATACCAGACCCTATGGCTACACCTTC,CASSLDTRPYGYTF
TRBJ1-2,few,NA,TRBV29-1,TGCAGCGTCGAGGGCAGATACAAGAGGGGCTACACCTTC,CSVEGRYKRGYTF
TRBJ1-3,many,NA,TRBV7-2,TGTGCCAGCAGCTTAGCGATCAGAGGAGTCAGTGGAAACACCATATATTTT,CASSLAIRGVSGNTIYF
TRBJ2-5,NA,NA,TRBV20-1,TGCAGTGCCAGGGGCAGGGGAGAGACCCAGTACTTC,CSARGRGETQYF
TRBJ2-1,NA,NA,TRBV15,TGTGCCACCAGCAGAAGAGGGGGGGCGGGTGAGCAGTTCTTC,CATSRRGGAGEQFF
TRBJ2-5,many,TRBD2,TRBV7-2,TGTGCCAGCAGCTTAGATGCGGGGGGCTCTCCGTACCAAGAGACCCAGTACTTC,CASSLDAGGSPYQETQYF
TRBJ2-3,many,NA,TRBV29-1,TGCAGCTTTGGGGGGGCGGGCACAGATACGCAGTATTTT,CSFGGAGTDTQYF
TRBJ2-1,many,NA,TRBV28,TGTGCCAGCGGTAACAATGAGCAGTTCTTC,CASGNNEQFF
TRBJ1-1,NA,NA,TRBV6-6,TGTGCCAGCAGTTATCCCTACAGGGTTGGAGTCACTGAAGCTTTCTTT,CASSYPYRVGVTEAFF
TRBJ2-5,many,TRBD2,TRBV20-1,TGCAGTGCTAGAACCATAGCGGGGGGGCAGAAGGAGACCCAGTACTTC,CSARTIAGGQKETQYF
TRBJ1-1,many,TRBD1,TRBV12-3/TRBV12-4,TGTGCCAGCAGCGGGACAGGGGAAACTGAAGCTTTCTTT,CASSGTGETEAFF
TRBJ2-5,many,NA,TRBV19,TGTGCCAGTAAGGGGAAGCACTTTCAAGAGACCCAGTACTTC,CASKGKHFQETQYF
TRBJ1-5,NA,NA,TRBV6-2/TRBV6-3,TGTGCCAGCAGATCAAACGGGGCCCACCAGCCCCAGCATTTT,CASRSNGAHQPQHF
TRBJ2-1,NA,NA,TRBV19,TGTGCCAGTAGTATAGTTCCAGGTGGTGCGCAGTTCTTC,CASSIVPGGAQFF
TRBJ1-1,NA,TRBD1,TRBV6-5,TGTGCCAGCAGCAGAAACCGGGACAGGGGTTTGGGCACTGAAGCTTTCTTT,CASSRNRDRGLGTEAFF
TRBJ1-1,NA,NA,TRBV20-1,TGCAGTGCTAGCCCCATTATGGGGTATACTGAAGCTTTCTTT,CSASPIMGYTEAFF
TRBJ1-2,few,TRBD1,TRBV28,TGTGCCAGCAGCCGACAGGGCCTTAACTATGGCTACACCTTC,CASSRQGLNYGYTF
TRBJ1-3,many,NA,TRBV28,TGTGCCAGCAGCCCCGGGACCACTATCTCTGGAAACACCATATATTTT,CASSPGTTISGNTIYF
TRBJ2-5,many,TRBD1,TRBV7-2,TGTGCCAGCAGCTTGGGTCCCGGGACAGCGCAAGAGACCCAGTACTTC,CASSLGPGTAQETQYF
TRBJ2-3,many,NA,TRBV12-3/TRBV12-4,TGTGCCAGCAGCCTAGGACACGACGATACGCAGTATTTT,CASSLGHDDTQYF
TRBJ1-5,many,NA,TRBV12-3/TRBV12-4,TGTGCCAGCAGTTTACAGGGGCTCAGGCAGCCCCAGCATTTT,CASSLQGLRQPQHF
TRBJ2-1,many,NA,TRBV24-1,TGTGCCACCAGTGTAGTATGGAGCTCCTACAATGAGCAGTTCTTC,CATSVVWSSYNEQFF